These T cell receptor beta chains were read from a single sample in a study of blood T cell repertoires in COVID-19. Produced via immunoSEQ multiplex PCR; TCRdb's table is partial and in-frame only. The data show tens of thousands of clones, with roughly 74% seen just once and about 7% held by the top ten. The sequenced sample was peripheral blood. These receptors all come from a man aged 45-60 years with COVID-19, enrolled during active disease. CDR3s include the opening cysteine and the closing phenylalanine or tryptophan. The D gene is left open where the match is weak. Clone size, where shown, is once, few, many, or a class for clones that have expanded.

TRBV30	-	TRBJ2-1	-	CAWSVRLGTDEQFF	TGTGCCTGGAGTGTACGACTAGGTACGGATGAGCAGTTCTTC
TRBV5-6	-	TRBJ2-7	-	CASELRGRQYF	TGTGCCAGCGAACTGAGAGGGAGGCAGTACTTC
TRBV2	few	TRBJ2-7	-	CASGRGYEQYF	TGTGCCAGCGGCAGGGGTTACGAGCAGTACTTC
TRBV10-3	-	TRBJ1-1	-	CAISPTGRDGEAFF	TGTGCCATCAGCCCCACGGGGAGGGATGGTGAAGCTTTCTTT
TRBV7-9	-	TRBJ1-2	TRBD1	CASSLTGQGHYGYTF	TGTGCCAGCAGCTTAACGGGACAGGGTCACTATGGCTACACCTTC
TRBV29-1	once	TRBJ2-3	-	CSVDFLDSDTQYF	TGCAGCGTTGACTTCCTAGATTCAGATACGCAGTATTTT
TRBV9	-	TRBJ2-1	-	CASSPSIEQFF	TGTGCCAGCAGCCCTTCTATAGAGCAGTTCTTC
TRBV30	-	TRBJ1-2	TRBD1	CAWTGQGFGYTF	TGTGCCTGGACGGGACAGGGGTTTGGCTACACCTTC
TRBV19	-	TRBJ2-1	TRBD2	CASSRLAGPYNEQFF	TGTGCCAGTAGTAGACTAGCGGGGCCCTACAATGAGCAGTTCTTC
TRBV23-1	-	TRBJ2-3	TRBD2	CASSQESSGGESDTQYF	TGCGCCAGCAGTCAAGAGTCTAGCGGGGGGGAATCAGATACGCAGTATTTT
TRBV28	-	TRBJ1-4	TRBD1	CASSLSPRGPATNEKLFF	TGTGCCAGCAGTTTATCCCCGAGGGGGCCAGCAACTAATGAAAAACTGTTTTTT
TRBV11-2	-	TRBJ1-2	-	CASSYDGVYGYTF	TGTGCCAGCAGCTACGACGGGGTCTATGGCTACACCTTC
TRBV2	medium-sized	TRBJ1-2	TRBD1	CASSSTGQGIYGYTF	TGTGCCAGCAGTTCCACGGGACAGGGAATCTATGGCTACACCTTC
TRBV29-1	-	TRBJ1-4	-	CSAEPDNNEKLFF	TGCAGCGCCGAGCCGGACAATAATGAAAAACTGTTTTTT
TRBV7-9	-	TRBJ2-5	TRBD2	CASSSGTSGRAAETQYF	TGTGCCAGCAGCTCCGGGACTAGCGGGAGGGCAGCAGAGACCCAGTACTTC
TRBV4-2	-	TRBJ2-7	TRBD1	CASSRDSSSYEQYF	TGTGCCAGCAGCAGGGACAGTAGCTCCTACGAGCAGTACTTC
TRBV3-1/TRBV3-2	-	TRBJ2-3	TRBD1	CASSQGGQAAGRNTQYF	TGTGCCAGCAGCCAAGGCGGACAGGCCGCTGGGAGAAATACGCAGTATTTT
TRBV7-6	-	TRBJ2-1	TRBD1	CASSLGQGFYNEQFF	TGTGCCAGCAGCTTAGGACAGGGGTTCTACAATGAGCAGTTCTTC
TRBV7-6	few	TRBJ2-1	TRBD1	CASSKGGTGGNEQFF	TGTGCCAGCAGCAAAGGAGGGACAGGGGGCAATGAGCAGTTCTTC
TRBV24-1	-	TRBJ2-1	TRBD2	CATSGSGGNYNEQFF	TGTGCCACCAGTGGTAGCGGGGGAAACTACAATGAGCAGTTCTTC
TRBV2	-	TRBJ1-1	-	CASTPEANTEAFF	TGTGCCAGCACCCCCGAAGCGAACACTGAAGCTTTCTTT
TRBV28	-	TRBJ2-7	-	CASSLGPQFYEQYF	TGTGCCAGCAGTTTAGGGCCCCAGTTCTACGAGCAGTACTTC
TRBV6-1	-	TRBJ1-4	-	CASSETTQGGEKLFF	TGTGCCAGCAGTGAAACTACCCAAGGAGGGGAAAAACTGTTTTTT
TRBV27	-	TRBJ2-7	TRBD1	CASSLSQGISSEQYF	TGTGCCAGCAGTTTATCACAGGGGATCTCATCCGAGCAGTACTTC
TRBV2	-	TRBJ1-1	-	CASSLQGSTEAFF	TGTGCCAGCAGTCTCCAGGGGAGCACTGAAGCTTTCTTT